These 16 T cell receptor beta chains came from one sample sequenced in a study of response to subunit inactivated influenza vaccine. TCRdb recomputed calls from the RT-PCR reads with MiXCR, one row per CDR3 protein. This sample has around 710,000 distinct CDR3 sequences, with about 15% found just once. The starting material was PBMCs from blood, obtained 14 to 15 days before vaccination. The receptors originated from a man aged 45-60 years who received an inactivated influenza vaccine.

This clonotype came up many times. The chain combines TRBV6-1 with TRBJ1-1; 7 bases match TRBD1. Germline values: CDR1 MNHNS, CDR2 SASEGT. The CDR3 spans 14 residues. V lost 4 bases and J lost 1; bases outside the gene matches: 3. The CDR3 DNA is TGTGCCAGCAGTGCCCCAGGGGGGAACACTGAAGCTTTCTTT. Amino acid sequence: CASSAPGGNTEAFF.

This clonotype has a handful of counts. The rearrangement links TRBV28 to TRBJ2-7; unclear D gene. The CDR3 is 14 amino acids. Germline lookup yields CDR1 MDHEN and CDR2 SYDVKM. V was shortened by 5 bases and J by 4 bases, with 15 bases between the two germline ends. CDR3 in amino acids: CASSPTPAPYEQYF. The CDR3, as DNA: TGTGCCAGCAGTCCCACGCCGGCCCCTTACGAGCAGTACTTC.

The sample holds a few counts of this clonotype. The chain couples TRBV5-6 to TRBJ2-5; TRBD2 might be the D (6 bases). CDR3 length equals 15 residues. Germline V gene sequence: CDR1 SGHDT, CDR2 YYEEEE. V was trimmed by 0 bases and J by 3 bases, leaving 12 bases between them. CDR3 amino acids: CASSLVRGTEETQYF. As DNA, the CDR3 is TGTGCCAGCAGCTTGGTTCGCGGGACGGAAGAGACCCAGTACTTC.

The CDR3 DNA follows: TGTGCCAGCACTCCTTCAGGCAGCTCCTACAATGAGCAGTTCTTC. Its protein product is CASTPSGSSYNEQFF. V gene TRBV12-3 or TRBV12-4 combines with J gene TRBJ2-1; D unresolved. V lost 7 bases and J 0 bases, leaving 13 bases between the germline ends. The CDR3 consists of 15 residues.

This clonotype has just a few counts. V is TRBV29-1 and J is TRBJ1-1; perhaps TRBD1 as D (5 bases). Germline V lookup: CDR1 SQVTM, CDR2 ANQGSEA. The V and J ends lost 3 bases and 5 bases respectively, with 13 bases between them. This CDR3 region has 13 residues. This CDR3 is CSVDGQGGTEAFF. The CDR3, as DNA: TGCAGCGTTGATGGTCAGGGAGGGACTGAAGCTTTCTTT.

This clonotype was detected only a few times. The chain carries TRBV20-1 and TRBJ1-6, with D tentatively TRBD1 (6 bases). The V gene's germline CDR1 is DFQATT and CDR2 SNEGSKA (reference sequence). Trimming removed 4 bases at V and 7 bases at J, with 11 bases between. This CDR3 has 13 residues. The chain's CDR3 is CSAKQGGNSPLHF. Here the CDR3 DNA reads TGCAGTGCTAAACAGGGTGGGAATTCACCCCTCCACTTT.

Only a few counts were recorded for this clonotype. The genes are TRBV4-1 and TRBJ2-1, with 9 positions matching TRBD2. The CDR3 contains 14 residues. Per germline, CDR1 MGHRA and CDR2 YSYEKL. Unmatched junction bases numbered 3, after V lost 2 bases and J lost 7 bases. The CDR3 loop is CASSQMGLANEQFF. CDR3 coding DNA: TGCGCCAGCAGCCAAATGGGACTAGCAAATGAGCAGTTCTTC.

In its sample, this clonotype was seen a few times. This chain uses TRBV7-9 with TRBJ1-2, with D tentatively TRBD1 (6 bases). Trimming shortened V by 5 bases and J by 1 base, and 20 bases separated the two germline ends. This CDR3 comprises 17 residues. Germline-derived CDR1 and CDR2 are SEHNR and FQNEAQ (reference sequence). This chain's CDR3 is CASSPGPGQPFNYGYTF. DNA for the CDR3: TGTGCCAGCAGCCCCGGCCCGGGACAACCCTTTAACTATGGCTACACCTTC.

The V and J genes are TRBV6-1 and TRBJ1-4; D is uncertain. Germline lookup yields CDR1 MNHNS and CDR2 SASEGT. With 8 bases removed from V and 3 bases from J, the gap between germline ends came to 13 bases. The CDR3 is made up of 14 amino acids. The CDR3 DNA follows: TGTGCCAGCCGGGCCGGAGTGGCTAATGAAAAACTGTTTTTT. The encoded protein is CASRAGVANEKLFF.

The chain has TRBV5-1 and TRBJ2-3, with 10 bases that match TRBD2. The CDR3 runs 17 residues. CDR1 is SGHRS and CDR2 is YFSETQ in the germline V gene. J was trimmed by 3 bases and V by 5 bases; bases with no gene match: 12. CDR3: CASRSLAGAGGTDTQYF. For the CDR3, the DNA is TGCGCCAGCAGGAGCCTAGCGGGGGCAGGGGGGACAGATACGCAGTATTTT.

This clonotype was picked up a small number of times. The chain links TRBV5-1 to TRBJ2-3; TRBD1 might be the D (6 bases). V lost 0 bases to trimming and J lost 5 bases, with 7 bases between them. Germline CDR1 reads SGHRS; CDR2 reads YFSETQ. This CDR3 region has 13 residues. CDR3 nucleotides: TGCGCCAGCAGCTTGGACAGGGTAGATACGCAGTATTTT. It specifies CASSLDRVDTQYF.

The table lists this clonotype with a few counts. The chain joins TRBV4-3 to TRBJ2-1; D is unclear. The germline CDR1 and CDR2 sequences are LGHNA and YSLEER. The V end was cut by 2 bases, the J end by 2 bases, with 19 bases between. The CDR3 length is 18 residues. The CDR3 DNA reads TGCGCCAGCAGCCAATGGCTCCAGCGCGTGGGAACCTACAATGAGCAGTTCTTC. It is translated as CASSQWLQRVGTYNEQFF.

The rearrangement links TRBV20-1 to TRBJ2-1, with D unresolved. CDR3 length equals 13 residues. Germline CDR1 is DFQATT and CDR2 is SNEGSKA (reference sequence). V was pared by 5 bases and J by 0 bases, with 8 bases between. The CDR3 nucleotides read TGCAGTGCTCATTTAGCCTCCTACAATGAGCAGTTCTTC. Residues: CSAHLASYNEQFF.

The chain couples TRBV29-1 to TRBJ2-3; a weak D match, TRBD1 (6 bases). The CDR3 has 13 residues. Trimming pared 7 bases from V and 2 bases from J, leaving 13 bases between. Germline CDR1 and CDR2: SQVTM and ANQGSEA. CDR3 sequence reads: CSAQQGTTDTQYF. The CDR3, as DNA: TGCAGCGCGCAACAGGGAACCACAGATACGCAGTATTTT.

J is TRBJ2-2 and V is TRBV30; a weak D match, TRBD2 (5 bases). Germline CDR1 GTSNPN, CDR2 SVGIG (reference sequence). The CDR3 covers 13 residues. Trimming cost V 2 bases and J 1 base, with 5 bases left between them. CDR3 loop: CAWSSGNTGELFF. The CDR3 DNA is TGTGCCTGGAGTAGCGGGAACACCGGGGAGCTGTTTTTT.

The chain employs TRBV7-2 and TRBJ2-3; tentative D call: TRBD1 (5 bases). The V end lost 5 bases, the J end lost 0 bases, and 18 bases lay between the germline ends. Germline V gene sequence: CDR1 SGHTA, CDR2 FQGNSA. The CDR3 totals 17 residues. In DNA form, the CDR3 reads TGTGCCAGCAGCAAAAAAAGACAGAGACCTAGCACAGATACGCAGTATTTT. The encoded protein is CASSKKRQRPSTDTQYF. The full variable domain, rest sourced from reference TRBV7-2 and TRBJ2-3, is GAGVSQSPSNKVTEKGKDVELRCDPISGHTALYWYRQSLGQGLEFLIYFQGNSAPDKSGLPSDRFSAERTGGSVSTLTIQRTQQEDSAVYLCASSKKRQRPSTDTQYFGPGTRLTVL.